The 25 T cell receptor beta chains presented below share a single source sample, sequenced in a study of metastatic and nonmetastatic thyroid tumors. Using MiXCR, TCRdb re-called clones from the PCR reads. The data hold about 9,400 clones, with 25% to 40% observed a single time. Before thyroid surgery, none of the patients had received any treatment. Sequencing was carried out using adjacent normal tissue. These receptors were collected from a female donor with papillary thyroid cancer or a benign thyroid nodule (not recorded which). Some clones in this sample may be carry-over from other donors' samples.

This CDR3 reads CDTSEQWQNTEAFF. CDR3 nucleotide sequence: TGTGACACCAGTGAACAATGGCAGAACACTGAAGCTTTCTTT. The chain has TRBV6-1 and TRBJ1-1; D is uncertain. The germline V gene encodes CDR1 MNHNS and CDR2 SASEGT. The CDR3 has 14 amino acids.

This clone came up a few times. The J gene is TRBJ1-3, the V gene TRBV6-6; D is unresolved. V gave up 3 bases and J gave up 0 bases, with 9 bases separating them. Looked up from germline, CDR1 is MNHNY and CDR2 is SVGAGI (reference sequence). CDR3 length equals 15 residues. The CDR3 DNA follows: TGTGCCAGCAGTTATATCGTGGGCTCTGGAAACACCATATATTTT. It translates to CASSYIVGSGNTIYF.

The chain links TRBV12-3 or TRBV12-4 to TRBJ2-7, with 10 bases that match TRBD2. V dropped 3 bases and J dropped 3; count of bases not matched to a gene: 2. This CDR3 has 14 residues. CDR3 in DNA: TGTGCCAGCAGTTTCCGGACTAGCGGCTACGAGCAGTACTTC. Translation: CASSFRTSGYEQYF.

This clone is judged medium-sized. V and J are TRBV15 and TRBJ1-1; D is uncertain. Germline values: CDR1 LNHNV, CDR2 YYDKDF (reference sequence). The CDR3 loop spans 15 amino acids. Trimming cost V 0 bases and J 0 bases, with 8 bases left between them. As DNA, the CDR3 is TGTGCCACCAGCAGAGACAGAGAGTTGAACACTGAAGCTTTCTTT. Protein: CATSRDRELNTEAFF.

The rearrangement joins TRBV3-1 to TRBJ2-7; D tentatively fits TRBD1 or TRBD2 (6 bases each). Germline CDR1 and CDR2: LGHDT and YNNKEL (reference sequence). The V gene lost 4 bases and the J gene lost 4 bases, with 17 bases spanning the gap. The CDR3 extends over 15 amino acids. The CDR3 DNA reads as TGTGCCAGCAGCCTTAGAGGGGGGAGATTATACGAGCAGTACTTC. This encodes CASSLRGGRLYEQYF.

This clone was observed a few times. The chain links TRBV30 to TRBJ1-2; D is perhaps TRBD1 (6 bases). Germline CDR1 reads GTSNPN; CDR2 reads SVGIG (reference sequence). V was trimmed by 2 bases and J by 7 bases, leaving 17 bases between them. The CDR3 is made up of 14 amino acids. The CDR3 loop is CAWSSGTGLAGYTF. DNA of the CDR3: TGTGCCTGGAGTTCAGGAACAGGGCTGGCTGGCTACACCTTC.

The V call is TRBV5-6, the J call TRBJ2-7; 7 nucleotides align to TRBD2. The CDR3 contains 16 residues. Germline V gene sequence: CDR1 SGHDT, CDR2 YYEEEE. V lost 0 bases to trimming and J lost 6 bases; unmatched junction nucleotides: 12. CDR3 coding DNA: TGTGCCAGCAGCTTGGCCGGTCGAGGGGTAGCGGGCGAGCAGTACTTC. This encodes CASSLAGRGVAGEQYF.

This clone is medium-sized. The J gene is TRBJ2-2, the V gene TRBV5-1; no definite D call. Per germline, CDR1 SGHRS and CDR2 YFSETQ. Deletions cut 4 bases from V and 1 base from J, with 8 bases between. The CDR3 is 14 residues long. CDR3 in DNA: TGCGCCAGCAGCCTATATATGAACACCGGGGAGCTGTTTTTT. This translates into CASSLYMNTGELFF. The full variable domain, with the rest looked up from reference TRBV5-1 and TRBJ2-2, is KAGVTQTPRYLIKTRGQQVTLSCSPISGHRSVSWYQQTPGQGLQFLFEYFSETQRNKGNFPGRFSGRQFSNSRSEMNVSTLELGDSALYLCASSLYMNTGELFFGEGSRLTVL.

The gene calls are TRBV7-3 and TRBJ2-1; no definite D call. Germline assignment: CDR1 SGHTA and CDR2 FQGTGA. Between the trimmed V and J ends, which lost 4 bases and 0 bases, there was a span of 19 bases. The CDR3 sequence is 18 residues long. DNA of the CDR3: TGTGCCAGCAGCTCTAACGGGCGTGAGGTCGGCTCCTACAATGAGCAGTTCTTC. Translated, it gives CASSSNGREVGSYNEQFF.

The chain couples TRBV11-3 to TRBJ1-6; D not resolved. The V end was cut by 0 bases, the J end by 10 bases, with 7 bases between. The CDR3 extends over 13 amino acids. CDR1 is SGHNT and CDR2 is YENEEA in the germline V gene. The CDR3 DNA reads as TGTGCCAGCAGCTTAGATCGTGACTCACCCCTCCACTTT. Its protein is CASSLDRDSPLHF.

The chain couples TRBV6-4 to TRBJ1-2; D is ambiguous. Per germline, CDR1 MRHNA and CDR2 SNTAGT. The CDR3 is 13 amino acids. V was pared by 6 bases and J by 8 bases, with 16 bases between. CDR3 in DNA: TGTGCCAGCAGCCCCGACGGCTTTGGGGGCTACACCTTC. Translating gives CASSPDGFGGYTF.

This clone has a handful of counts. The chain carries TRBV6-2 or TRBV6-3 and TRBJ2-6, with no clear D. Trimming removed 6 bases at V and 0 bases at J, with 21 bases between. CDR3 size: 19 residues. Germline V gene sequence: CDR1 MNHEY, CDR2 SVGEGT. The CDR3 protein is CASRLNPGRSLSGANVLTF. In DNA form, the CDR3 reads TGTGCCAGCAGGCTGAATCCGGGCAGGTCCCTCTCTGGGGCCAACGTCCTGACTTTC.

This chain connects TRBV20-1 to TRBJ2-6, with unresolved D. Trimming removed 5 bases from V and 0 bases from J, with 8 bases in between. Germline CDR1 and CDR2: DFQATT and SNEGSKA (reference sequence). The CDR3 runs to 14 residues. CDR3 sequence (DNA): TGCAGTGCTTTGACGGACTCTGGGGCCAACGTCCTGACTTTC. As protein: CSALTDSGANVLTF.

Judged by abundance, this clone is medium-sized. This rearrangement joins TRBV4-1 to TRBJ1-4; 7 bases line up with TRBD1. The CDR3 loop spans 14 amino acids. CDR1 is MGHRA and CDR2 is YSYEKL in the germline V gene. Trimming took 6 bases from V and 8 from J; bases not matched to a gene: 9. The DNA of the CDR3 is TGCGCCAGCAGACGACCGGGACAGTCAGAAAAACTGTTTTTT. Protein: CASRRPGQSEKLFF.

This clone is labeled as medium-sized. The rearrangement uses TRBV28 and TRBJ2-7; TRBD1 or TRBD2 may be the D gene (7 bases each). CDR3 size: 13 residues. The ends were cut back, 8 bases at V and 6 bases at J, with 17 bases in the middle. Germline lookup yields CDR1 MDHEN and CDR2 SYDVKM. Here the CDR3 reads CASQGEGLIEQYF. The DNA of the CDR3 is TGTGCCAGCCAGGGGGAGGGCCTAATCGAGCAGTACTTC.

The rearrangement links TRBV6-1 to TRBJ1-6, with D hard to call. The germline gives CDR1 MNHNS, CDR2 SASEGT. Trimming stripped 6 bases from V and 6 bases from J, with 12 bases between. The CDR3 covers 14 residues. The CDR3 region is CASSRLPSNSPLHF. CDR3 coding DNA: TGTGCCAGCAGCAGACTCCCCAGTAATTCACCCCTCCACTTT.

Within the sample, this clone is medium-sized. J is TRBJ2-1 and V is TRBV20-1, with 11 nucleotides matching TRBD2. Germline loops: CDR1 DFQATT, CDR2 SNEGSKA (reference sequence). The CDR3 is 15 amino acids. Unmatched junction bases numbered 6, after V lost 6 bases and J lost 2 bases. CDR3 amino acids: CSATLAGGTYNEQFF. Written as DNA, the CDR3 is TGCAGTGCCACCTTAGCGGGAGGGACCTACAATGAGCAGTTCTTC.

Sample share makes this clone large. The chain has TRBV2 and TRBJ1-6; 10 positions agree with TRBD1. Germline CDR1 reads SNHLY; CDR2 reads FYNNEI. The CDR3 spans 15 residues. V was pared by 6 bases and J by 8 bases, with 7 bases of the junction left unmatched. CDR3 protein: CASSVSGTGDSPLHF. CDR3 nucleotide sequence: TGTGCCAGCAGCGTATCCGGGACAGGGGATTCACCCCTCCACTTT. Together with reference TRBV2 and TRBJ1-6, the CDR3 gives the full variable domain: EPEVTQTPSHQVTQMGQEVILRCVPISNHLYFYWYRQILGQKVEFLVSFYNNEISEKSEIFDDQFSVERPDGSNFTLKIRSTKLEDSAMYFCASSVSGTGDSPLHFGNGTRLTVT.

The chain joins TRBV7-9 to TRBJ1-4, with no clear D. The CDR3 contains 14 residues. The germline V gene encodes CDR1 SEHNR and CDR2 FQNEAQ (reference sequence). The ends were cut back, 2 bases at V and 2 bases at J, with 6 bases in the middle. For the CDR3, the DNA is TGTGCCAGCAGCTTATTGGGTACTAATGAAAAACTGTTTTTT. As protein: CASSLLGTNEKLFF.

The chain employs TRBV5-1 and TRBJ2-7, with D perhaps TRBD2 (6 bases). This CDR3 has 14 amino acids. Trimming took 2 bases from V and 2 from J, leaving 11 bases between them. Germline lookup yields CDR1 SGHRS and CDR2 YFSETQ. Here the CDR3 DNA reads TGCGCCAGCAGCTTTATCGGGAGCCCCTACGAGCAGTACTTC. It specifies CASSFIGSPYEQYF.

This clone was seen a few times. This chain uses TRBV5-4 with TRBJ2-3, with D uncertain. CDR1 SGHNT and CDR2 YYREEE come from the germline V gene (reference sequence). There are 14 residues in the CDR3. Trimming took 3 bases from V and 3 from J, leaving 11 bases between them. CDR3 in amino acids: CASSSFLKTDTQYF. CDR3 DNA: TGTGCCAGCAGCTCCTTTCTAAAGACAGATACGCAGTATTTT.

The V gene is TRBV4-3, the J gene TRBJ2-5; the D call may be TRBD1 or TRBD2 (7 bases each). CDR1 and CDR2 from the germline V gene are LGHNA and YSLEER. The germline V and J ends were trimmed by 3 bases and 5 bases, with 16 bases remaining between them. The CDR3 spans 15 residues. CDR3 nucleotides: TGCGCCAGCAGCCAGGGACAGCGGGGTGCGGAGACCCAGTACTTC. Translating gives CASSQGQRGAETQYF.

This clone is large (0.1 to 1%). The gene calls are TRBV6-1 and TRBJ2-1; 9 positions agree with TRBD1. V lost 5 bases and J lost 5; bases outside the gene matches: 7. Germline CDR1 reads MNHNS; CDR2 reads SASEGT. The CDR3 consists of 15 residues. CDR3 DNA: TGTGCCAGCAGTTCCCCGGGACAGGGCAACAATGAGCAGTTCTTC. Its protein product is CASSSPGQGNNEQFF.

Details on this clone: At one of its ends the junction is not consistent with the germline gene, which may arise from a read error. The chain is built from TRBV6-5 and TRBJ2-2; a possible D gene is TRBD2 (6 bases). Germline lookup yields CDR1 MNHEY and CDR2 SVGAGI. The CDR3 spans 17 residues. CDR3 loop: CASSFTGLSGNTGDLFF. DNA for the CDR3: TGTGCCAGCAGTTTTACAGGACTATCTGGAAACACCGGGGATCTGTTTTTT.

This chain joins TRBV7-2 and TRBJ2-2, with TRBD1 matching over 8 bases. CDR1 SGHTA and CDR2 FQGNSA come from the germline V gene. This CDR3 is 15 amino acids long. With 5 bases clipped from V and 6 bases from J, the junction kept 8 bases outside the gene matches. CDR3 sequence (DNA): TGTGCCAGCAGCACCCCCGACAGGGGCGCCGGGGAGCTGTTTTTT. Amino acid sequence: CASSTPDRGAGELFF.